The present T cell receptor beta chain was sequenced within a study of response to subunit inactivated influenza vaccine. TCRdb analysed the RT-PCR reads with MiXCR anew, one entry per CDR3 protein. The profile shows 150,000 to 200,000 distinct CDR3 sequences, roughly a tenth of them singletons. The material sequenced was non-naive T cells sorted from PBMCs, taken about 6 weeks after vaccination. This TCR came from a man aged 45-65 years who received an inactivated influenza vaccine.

The CDR3 sequence: CASSHRTGRTDTQYF. CDR3 nucleotides: TGTGCCAGCAGCCACCGGACAGGGCGCACAGATACGCAGTATTTT. The chain uses TRBV14 and TRBJ2-3; 8 positions agree with TRBD1. The germline gives CDR1 SGHDN, CDR2 FVKESK. The CDR3 runs 15 residues. With V trimmed by 3 bases and J by 1 base, 3 bases remained unmatched.